The present T cell receptor (beta chain) was sequenced within a study of identical twins. Points from the study as a whole: Out-of-frame beta chain sequences displayed weaker excess sharing between twins. Beta clonotypes that were abundant in cord blood contained fewer insertions, a pattern absent from memory repertoires.

As concerns this clonotype: Its antigen is not known.

TCRdb analysed the 5' RACE reads with MiXCR anew, one entry per CDR3 protein. The sample gives approximately 300,000 distinct CDR3 sequences, over 8.5% of which show up once; 7% to 8.5% is in the top ten. The CDR3 is 13 amino acids. CDR1 and CDR2 (germline): LGHNA, YSLEER. V shed 4 bases, J shed 6 bases, and the junction held 4 bases outside the gene matches. The donor group consisted entirely of healthy Caucasians. The same data also contributed to another study, on yellow fever vaccine responses in identical twins.

The sequence derives from a woman aged 18 to 35 in good health. Input material: CD8+ T cells sorted from blood. The genes are TRBV4-3 and TRBJ2-7; 9 bases map to TRBD1. In DNA, the CDR3 is TGCGCCAGCAGCCCGGGGGACAGGGCCGAGCAGTACTTC. Residues: CASSPGDRAEQYF.